Following are 4 T cell receptor beta chains from one sample sequenced in a study of T-cell reconstitution after alpha-beta-depleted transplantation in children. As it was prepared, the TCRbeta library received unique molecular identifiers. In TCRdb, the PCR reads were re-called with MiXCR into one record per CDR3 protein. The sample carries about 72,000 distinct CDR3 sequences, 7% to 8% recorded once. Sample: PBMCs from the stem cell graft donor, taken from the stem cell graft. Source of these receptors: a human donor who donated a stem cell graft to a child with acute lymphoblastic leukemia.

At least ten counts were recorded for this clonotype. The CDR3 nucleotides are TGCAGTGCTAAGGACAGGGGCTCTGGGGCCAACGTCCTGACTTTC. This sequence encodes CSAKDRGSGANVLTF. The rearrangement links TRBV20-1 to TRBJ2-6, with TRBD1 identical over 9 bases. In germline, CDR1 is DFQATT, CDR2 SNEGSKA (reference sequence). After removal of 4 bases from V and 0 bases from J, the junction contained 1 base not matched to a gene. This CDR3 spans 15 amino acids.

This clonotype was recorded many times. The CDR3 DNA reads as TGCAGTGCTAGTTTTTGGGACAGGGGGGACGAGCAGTACTTC. Protein: CSASFWDRGDEQYF. V and J are TRBV20-1 and TRBJ2-7; 11 bases fit TRBD1. The CDR3 spans 14 residues. J was trimmed by 5 bases and V by 3 bases; bases with no gene match: 6. The V gene's germline CDR1 is DFQATT and CDR2 SNEGSKA (reference sequence).

This clonotype was seen many times. DNA of the CDR3: TGTGCCAGCAGCCAAGACGGGTGGGGAGCCTACAATGAGCAGTTCTTC. Translating it yields CASSQDGWGAYNEQFF. This sequence joins TRBV4-2 and TRBJ2-1, with D possibly matching TRBD2 (5 bases). Between the trimmed V and J ends, which lost 0 bases and 2 bases, there was a span of 11 bases. This CDR3 contains 16 residues. Germline values: CDR1 LGHNA, CDR2 YNFKEQ.

The chain carries TRBV2 and TRBJ2-1, with TRBD2 matching 7 bases. CDR1 and CDR2 from the germline V gene are SNHLY and FYNNEI. V lost 7 bases and J lost 6; bases outside the gene matches: 12. The CDR3 runs 15 residues. In DNA form, the CDR3 reads TGTGCCAGCACCAGGAGGCTAGCGGCGATCAATGAGCAGTTCTTC. Its translation is CASTRRLAAINEQFF. The full variable domain, with the rest looked up from reference TRBV2 and TRBJ2-1, is EPEVTQTPSHQVTQMGQEVILRCVPISNHLYFYWYRQILGQKVEFLVSFYNNEISEKSEIFDDQFSVERPDGSNFTLKIRSTKLEDSAMYFCASTRRLAAINEQFFGPGTRLTVL.